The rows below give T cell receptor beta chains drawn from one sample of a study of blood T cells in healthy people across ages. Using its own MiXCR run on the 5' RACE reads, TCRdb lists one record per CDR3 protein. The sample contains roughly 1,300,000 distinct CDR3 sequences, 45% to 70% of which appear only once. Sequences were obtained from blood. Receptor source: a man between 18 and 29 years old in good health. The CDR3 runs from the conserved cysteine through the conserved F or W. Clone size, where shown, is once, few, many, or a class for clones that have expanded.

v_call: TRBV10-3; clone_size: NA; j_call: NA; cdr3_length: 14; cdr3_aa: CAISDLGGVETQYF
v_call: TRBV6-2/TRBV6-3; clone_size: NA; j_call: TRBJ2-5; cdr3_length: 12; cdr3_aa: CASRTTAYGQYF
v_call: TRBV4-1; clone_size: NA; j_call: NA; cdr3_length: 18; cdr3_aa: CASSQPGDLMNTQYEQYF
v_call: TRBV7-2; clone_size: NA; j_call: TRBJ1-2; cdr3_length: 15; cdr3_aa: CASSLGAGEVYGYTF
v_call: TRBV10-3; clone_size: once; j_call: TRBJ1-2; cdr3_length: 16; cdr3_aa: CAISESMGQAFYGYTF
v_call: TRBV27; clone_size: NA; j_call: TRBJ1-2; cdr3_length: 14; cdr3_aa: CASSSTESNYGYTF
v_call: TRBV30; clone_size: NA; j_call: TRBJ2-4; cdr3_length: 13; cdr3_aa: CGSSLKAKNIQYF
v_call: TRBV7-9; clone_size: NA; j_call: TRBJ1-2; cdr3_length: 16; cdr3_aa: CASSSEGLGQGYGYTF
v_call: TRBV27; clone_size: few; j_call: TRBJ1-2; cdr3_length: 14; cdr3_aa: CASSPAGRNYGYTF
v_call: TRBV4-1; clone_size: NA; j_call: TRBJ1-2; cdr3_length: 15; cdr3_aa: CASSQDPWVIDGYTF
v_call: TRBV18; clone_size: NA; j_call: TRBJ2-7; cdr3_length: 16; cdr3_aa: CASSPLLRASSYEQYF
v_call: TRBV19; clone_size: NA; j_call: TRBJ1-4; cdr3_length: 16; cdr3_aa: CASSGADPTTNEKLFF
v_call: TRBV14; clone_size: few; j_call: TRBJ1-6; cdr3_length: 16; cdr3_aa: CASSALIDRAHSPLHF
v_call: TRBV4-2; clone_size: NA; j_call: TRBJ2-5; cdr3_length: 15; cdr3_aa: CASSQDWRTQETQYF
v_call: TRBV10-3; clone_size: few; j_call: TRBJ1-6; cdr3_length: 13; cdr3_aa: CAIARGLDSPLHF
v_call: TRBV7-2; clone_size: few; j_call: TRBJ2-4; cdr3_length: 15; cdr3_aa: CASSRGEWAKNIQYF
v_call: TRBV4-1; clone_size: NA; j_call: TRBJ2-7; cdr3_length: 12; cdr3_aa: CASSQDHREQYF
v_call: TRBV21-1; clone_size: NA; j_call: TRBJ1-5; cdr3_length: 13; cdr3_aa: CASINRGYQPQHF
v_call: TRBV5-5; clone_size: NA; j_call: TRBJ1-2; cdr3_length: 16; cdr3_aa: CASTIPEQGAGYGYTF
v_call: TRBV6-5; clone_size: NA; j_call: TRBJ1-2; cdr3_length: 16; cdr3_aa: CASSYEGVAGIDGYTF
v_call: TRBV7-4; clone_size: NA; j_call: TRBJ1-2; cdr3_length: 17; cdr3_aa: CASSLGDSHRENYGYTF
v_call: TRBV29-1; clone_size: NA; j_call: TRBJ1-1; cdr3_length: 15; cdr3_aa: CSVELVRDRYPEAFF
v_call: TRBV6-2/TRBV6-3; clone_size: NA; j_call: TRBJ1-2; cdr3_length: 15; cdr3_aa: CASSYIPTANYGYTF
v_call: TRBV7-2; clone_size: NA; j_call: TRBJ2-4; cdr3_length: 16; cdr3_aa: CASTPSGQGAKNIQYF
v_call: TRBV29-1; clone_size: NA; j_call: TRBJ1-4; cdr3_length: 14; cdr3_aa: CSVDDPLSGEKLFF
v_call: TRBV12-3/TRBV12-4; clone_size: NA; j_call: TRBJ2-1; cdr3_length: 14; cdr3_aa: CASNRRGPYNEQFF
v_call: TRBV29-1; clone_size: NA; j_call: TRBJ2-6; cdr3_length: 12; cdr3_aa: CSVPSGANVLTF
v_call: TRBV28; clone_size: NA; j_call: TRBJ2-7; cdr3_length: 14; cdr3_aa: CASSLLGLAAEQYF
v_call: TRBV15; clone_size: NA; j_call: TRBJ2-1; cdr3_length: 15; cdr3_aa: CATSRELAGGNEQFF
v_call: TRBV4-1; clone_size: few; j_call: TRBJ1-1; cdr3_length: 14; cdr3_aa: CASRPIALRTEAFF
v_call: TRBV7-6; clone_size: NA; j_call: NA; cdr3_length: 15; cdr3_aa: CASSLELAVRYEQYF
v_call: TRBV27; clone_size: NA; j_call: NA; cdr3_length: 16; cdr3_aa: CASRGVHYSGGETQYF
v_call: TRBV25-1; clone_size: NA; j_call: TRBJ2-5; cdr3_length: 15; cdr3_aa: CASSPSGRNQETQYF
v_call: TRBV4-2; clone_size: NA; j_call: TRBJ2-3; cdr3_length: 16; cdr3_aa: CASSQDLSASTDTQYF
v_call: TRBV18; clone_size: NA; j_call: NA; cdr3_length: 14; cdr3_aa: CASSPAGTSETQYF
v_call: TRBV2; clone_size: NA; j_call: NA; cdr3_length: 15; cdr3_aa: CASDKYRGRTYEQYF
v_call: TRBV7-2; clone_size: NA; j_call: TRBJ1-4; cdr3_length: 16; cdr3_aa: CASSLDSGQGREKLFF
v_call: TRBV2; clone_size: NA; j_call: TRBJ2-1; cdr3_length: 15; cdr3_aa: CASSATRSSYNEQFF
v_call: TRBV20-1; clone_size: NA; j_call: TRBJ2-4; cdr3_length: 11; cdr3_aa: CSAVTGGIQYF
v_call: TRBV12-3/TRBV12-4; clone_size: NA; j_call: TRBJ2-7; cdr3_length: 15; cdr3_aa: CASSSQAYRGGEQYF
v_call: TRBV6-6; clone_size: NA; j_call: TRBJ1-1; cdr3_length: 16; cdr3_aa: CASSYRQEPPPTEAFF
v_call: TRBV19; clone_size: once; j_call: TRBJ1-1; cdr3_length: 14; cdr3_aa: CASSRRSGNTEAFF
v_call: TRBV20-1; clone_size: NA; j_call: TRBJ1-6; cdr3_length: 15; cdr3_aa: CSARGPGTGISPLHF
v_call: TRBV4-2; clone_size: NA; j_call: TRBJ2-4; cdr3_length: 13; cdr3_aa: CASSQELHSSLYF
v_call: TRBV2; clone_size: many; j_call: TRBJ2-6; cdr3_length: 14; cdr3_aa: CASNRGLGANVLTF
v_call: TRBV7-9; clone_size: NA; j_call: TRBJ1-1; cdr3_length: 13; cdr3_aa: CASSLLTGGEAFF
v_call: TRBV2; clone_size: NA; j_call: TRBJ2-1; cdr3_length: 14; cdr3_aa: CASTPIGREGEQFF
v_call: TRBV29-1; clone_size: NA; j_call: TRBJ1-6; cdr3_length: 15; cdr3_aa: CSVEDGTAGGSPLHF
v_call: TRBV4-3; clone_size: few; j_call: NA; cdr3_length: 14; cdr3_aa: CASSPLAQGRTQYF
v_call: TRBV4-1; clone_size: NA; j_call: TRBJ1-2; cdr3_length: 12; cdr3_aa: CASKGSGYGYTF
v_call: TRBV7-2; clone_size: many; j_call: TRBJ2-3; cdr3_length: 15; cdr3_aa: CASRAGTGGSDTQYF
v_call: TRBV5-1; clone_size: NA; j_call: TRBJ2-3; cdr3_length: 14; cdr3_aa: CASSRARGTDTQYF
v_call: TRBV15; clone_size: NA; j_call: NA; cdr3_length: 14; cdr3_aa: CATSSDSGRETQYF
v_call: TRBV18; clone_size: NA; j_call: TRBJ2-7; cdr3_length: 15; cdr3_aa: CASSPLAGANYEQYF
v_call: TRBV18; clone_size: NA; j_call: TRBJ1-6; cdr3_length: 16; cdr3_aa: CASSPRQVLLNSPLHF
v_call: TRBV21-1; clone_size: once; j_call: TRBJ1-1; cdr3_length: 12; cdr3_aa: CASETGGPEAFF
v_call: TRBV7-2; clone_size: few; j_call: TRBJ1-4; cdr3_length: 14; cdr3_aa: CASSPRQGDEKLFF
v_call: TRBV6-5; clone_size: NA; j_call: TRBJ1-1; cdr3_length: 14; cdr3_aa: CASSYGRGRAEAFF
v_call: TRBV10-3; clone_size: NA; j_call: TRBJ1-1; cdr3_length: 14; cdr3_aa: CAIRNPAFDTEAFF